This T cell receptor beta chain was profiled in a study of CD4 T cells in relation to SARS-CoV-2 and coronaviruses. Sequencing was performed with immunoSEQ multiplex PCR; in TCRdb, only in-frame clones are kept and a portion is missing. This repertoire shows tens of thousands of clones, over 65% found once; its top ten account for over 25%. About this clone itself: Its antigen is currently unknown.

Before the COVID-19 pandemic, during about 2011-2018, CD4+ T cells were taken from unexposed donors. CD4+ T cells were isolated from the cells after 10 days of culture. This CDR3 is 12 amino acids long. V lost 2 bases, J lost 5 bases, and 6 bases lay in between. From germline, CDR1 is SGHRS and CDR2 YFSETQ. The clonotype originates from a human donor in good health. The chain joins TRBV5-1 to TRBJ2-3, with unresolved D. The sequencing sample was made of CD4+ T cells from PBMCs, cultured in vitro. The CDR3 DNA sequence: TGCGCCAGCAGCTTCACAGAAGATACGCAGTATTTT. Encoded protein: CASSFTEDTQYF.